A selection of T cell receptor beta chains follows, all from one sample in a study of OX40 agonist ivuxolimab in advanced cancers. Some clones are missing from TCRdb's copy, which holds only in-frame ones; the method was immunoSEQ multiplex PCR. The data contain more than 65,000 clones, less than 85% of them singletons. The specimen comprised CD4+ or CD8+ T cells sorted from blood, sampled in a trial of the OX40 agonist ivuxolimab. The receptors were sampled from an adult with an advanced solid tumor such as melanoma, head and neck, liver or kidney cancer. The CDR3 runs from the conserved cysteine through the conserved F or W. A D gene is named only where the DNA matches it firmly. Clone size is shown for a subset of rows, as once, few, many or a class of expanded clone.

D gene: TRBD2
J gene: TRBJ2-3
clone size: NA
V gene: TRBV2
CDR3 DNA: TGTGCCAGCAAAAGCGGGGGGACAGATACGCAGTATTTT
CDR3 protein: CASKSGGTDTQYF

D gene: TRBD2
J gene: TRBJ2-5
clone size: NA
V gene: TRBV7-3
CDR3 DNA: TGTGCCAGCAGCTTAGCGGGAGGTAGCCAAGAGACCCAGTACTTC
CDR3 protein: CASSLAGGSQETQYF

D gene: TRBD1
J gene: TRBJ1-1
clone size: NA
V gene: TRBV28
CDR3 DNA: TGTGCCAGCACTCCGGGACAGGGGGGGAACACTGAAGCTTTCTTT
CDR3 protein: CASTPGQGGNTEAFF

D gene: TRBD2
J gene: TRBJ2-3
clone size: NA
V gene: TRBV5-4
CDR3 DNA: TGTGCCAGCAGCCAAGACCCAGCGGGGGGGCTCGATACGCAGTATTTT
CDR3 protein: CASSQDPAGGLDTQYF

D gene: TRBD1
J gene: TRBJ2-1
clone size: NA
V gene: TRBV6-5
CDR3 DNA: TGTGCCAGCAGTGTATCCGGGACAGGGGGCAATGAGCAGTTCTTC
CDR3 protein: CASSVSGTGGNEQFF

D gene: TRBD1
J gene: TRBJ2-3
clone size: NA
V gene: TRBV5-1
CDR3 DNA: TGCGCCAGCAGTTGGGGACAGGGATTGACAGATACGCAGTATTTT
CDR3 protein: CASSWGQGLTDTQYF

D gene: NA
J gene: TRBJ1-4
clone size: NA
V gene: TRBV29-1
CDR3 DNA: TGCAGCGTTCGGGGACGGAATGAAAAACTGTTTTTT
CDR3 protein: CSVRGRNEKLFF

D gene: NA
J gene: TRBJ2-6
clone size: NA
V gene: TRBV7-2
CDR3 DNA: TGTGCCAGCAGCGCACCCCCGCCCAACGTCCTGACTTTC
CDR3 protein: CASSAPPPNVLTF

D gene: NA
J gene: TRBJ1-1
clone size: few
V gene: TRBV7-9
CDR3 DNA: TGTGCCAGCAGCTTAGCTGGTATTGAAGCTTTCTTT
CDR3 protein: CASSLAGIEAFF

D gene: TRBD1
J gene: TRBJ2-7
clone size: NA
V gene: TRBV6-6
CDR3 DNA: TGTGCCAGCAGGGTCCGGGACAGGGTCCTCGAGCAGTACTTC
CDR3 protein: CASRVRDRVLEQYF

D gene: NA
J gene: TRBJ2-7
clone size: NA
V gene: TRBV15
CDR3 DNA: TGTGCCACCAGCAGAGATCGGGGTTCAGGCTACGAGCAGTACTTC
CDR3 protein: CATSRDRGSGYEQYF

D gene: TRBD2
J gene: TRBJ2-5
clone size: NA
V gene: TRBV7-6
CDR3 DNA: TGTGCCAGCAGTCTCCTGGGGACTAGCGGGGGGAAAGAGACCCAGTACTTC
CDR3 protein: CASSLLGTSGGKETQYF

D gene: NA
J gene: TRBJ2-1
clone size: NA
V gene: TRBV20-1
CDR3 DNA: TGCAGTGCTAACGTTTACAATGGGCAGTTCTTC
CDR3 protein: CSANVYNGQFF

D gene: TRBD1
J gene: TRBJ1-2
clone size: NA
V gene: TRBV7-2
CDR3 DNA: TGTGCCAGCAGCTTCACAGGGGAGTCGGGCGGCTACACCTTC
CDR3 protein: CASSFTGESGGYTF

D gene: NA
J gene: TRBJ1-2
clone size: NA
V gene: TRBV6-6
CDR3 DNA: TGTGCCAGCAAGGCCCCTCAGAGGGGCGGCTACACCTTC
CDR3 protein: CASKAPQRGGYTF

D gene: TRBD1
J gene: TRBJ1-6
clone size: NA
V gene: TRBV10-3
CDR3 DNA: TGTGCCATCAGTGAAGACAGGGGCGATAATTCACCCCTCCACTTT
CDR3 protein: CAISEDRGDNSPLHF

D gene: TRBD1
J gene: TRBJ2-5
clone size: NA
V gene: TRBV19
CDR3 DNA: TGTGCCAGTAGGAGTCAGGGGGTAGAGACCCAGTACTTC
CDR3 protein: CASRSQGVETQYF

D gene: NA
J gene: TRBJ2-7
clone size: NA
V gene: TRBV4-2
CDR3 DNA: TGTGCCAGCAGCTTTGACGTCAGCTGGGGCGAGCAGTACTTC
CDR3 protein: CASSFDVSWGEQYF

D gene: NA
J gene: TRBJ1-4
clone size: NA
V gene: TRBV6-1
CDR3 DNA: TGTGCCAGCAGTGGAGACAATGAAAAACTGTTTTTT
CDR3 protein: CASSGDNEKLFF

D gene: NA
J gene: TRBJ1-1
clone size: NA
V gene: TRBV11-3
CDR3 DNA: TGTGCCAGCAGCTTACCCTGGGGGTTTGGGAACACTGAAGCTTTCTTT
CDR3 protein: CASSLPWGFGNTEAFF

D gene: NA
J gene: TRBJ2-7
clone size: NA
V gene: TRBV7-2
CDR3 DNA: TGTGCCAGCAGCTTAAGTCCTTACTCCTACGAGCAGTACTTC
CDR3 protein: CASSLSPYSYEQYF